The text below deals with one TCR beta chain. The CDR3 runs to 15 residues. Per germline, CDR1 SGHRS and CDR2 YFSETQ. J was trimmed by 6 bases and V by 4 bases; bases with no gene match: 9. Extracted RNA was reverse transcribed, and the resulting cDNA served as sequencing template. Method: immunoSEQ multiplex PCR; TCRdb's copy keeps in-frame clones and lacks some. This sample has under 250,000 clones, with roughly 57% found just once. This sample was taken from a study of CD8+ T cells in alopecia areata. The clonotype comes from a human donor with alopecia areata. The sequencing used CD4+ T cells sorted from blood, collected at week 0. The V call is TRBV5-1, the J call TRBJ2-7; 11 bases line up with TRBD1. CDR3 amino acids: CASSRGTGTGGEQYF. For the CDR3, the DNA is TGCGCCAGCAGCCGCGGGACCGGGACAGGGGGCGAGCAGTACTTC.